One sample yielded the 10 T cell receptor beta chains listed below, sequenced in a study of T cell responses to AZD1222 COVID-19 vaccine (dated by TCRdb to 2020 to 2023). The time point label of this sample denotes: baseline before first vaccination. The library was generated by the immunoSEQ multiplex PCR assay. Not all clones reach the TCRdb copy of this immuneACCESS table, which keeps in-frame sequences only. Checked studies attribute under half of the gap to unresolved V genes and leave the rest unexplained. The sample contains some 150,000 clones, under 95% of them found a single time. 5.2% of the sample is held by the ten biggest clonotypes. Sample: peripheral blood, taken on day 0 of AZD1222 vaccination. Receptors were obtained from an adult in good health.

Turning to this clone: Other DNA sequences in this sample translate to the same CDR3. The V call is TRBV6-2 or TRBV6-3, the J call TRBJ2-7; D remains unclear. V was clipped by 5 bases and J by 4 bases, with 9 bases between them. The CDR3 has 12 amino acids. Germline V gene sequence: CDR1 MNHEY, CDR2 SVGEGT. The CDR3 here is CASSNSPYEQYF. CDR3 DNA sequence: TGTGCCAGCAGTAACAGCCCTTACGAGCAGTACTTC.

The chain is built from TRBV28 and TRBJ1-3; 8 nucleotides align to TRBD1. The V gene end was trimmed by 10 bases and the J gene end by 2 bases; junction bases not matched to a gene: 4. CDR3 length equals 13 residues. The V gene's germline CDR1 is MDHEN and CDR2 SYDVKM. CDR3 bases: TGTGCCACCTCACAGGGGGCTGGAAACACCATATATTTT. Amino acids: CATSQGAGNTIYF. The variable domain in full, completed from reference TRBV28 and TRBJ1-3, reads DVKVTQSSRYLVKRTGEKVFLECVQDMDHENMFWYRQDPGLGLRLIYFSYDVKMKEKGDIPEGYSVSREKKERFSLILESASTNQTSMYLCATSQGAGNTIYFGEGSWLTVV.

CDR3 amino acids: CASSAGTGVNQPQHF. CDR3 DNA sequence: TGCGCCAGCAGCGCTGGGACAGGGGTGAATCAGCCCCAGCATTTT. V is TRBV5-1 and J is TRBJ1-5; TRBD1 matches at 10 bases. Trimming cost V 4 bases and J 4 bases; bases outside gene matches: 5. Germline-derived CDR1 and CDR2 are SGHRS and YFSETQ. The CDR3 length is 15 residues.

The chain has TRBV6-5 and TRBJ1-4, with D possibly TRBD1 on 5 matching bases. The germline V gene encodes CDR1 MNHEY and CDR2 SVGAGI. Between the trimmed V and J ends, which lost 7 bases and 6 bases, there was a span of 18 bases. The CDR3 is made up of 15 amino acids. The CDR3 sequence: CASKRDTLGDEKLFF. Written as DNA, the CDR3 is TGTGCCAGCAAAAGGGATACATTAGGGGATGAAAAACTGTTTTTT.

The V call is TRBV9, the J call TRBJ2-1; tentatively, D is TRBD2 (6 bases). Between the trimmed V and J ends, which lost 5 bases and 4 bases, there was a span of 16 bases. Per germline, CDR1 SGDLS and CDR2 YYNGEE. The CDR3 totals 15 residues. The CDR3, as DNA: TGTGCCAGCAGTCTAGGTGCGGGGCTATACAATGAGCAGTTCTTC. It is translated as CASSLGAGLYNEQFF.

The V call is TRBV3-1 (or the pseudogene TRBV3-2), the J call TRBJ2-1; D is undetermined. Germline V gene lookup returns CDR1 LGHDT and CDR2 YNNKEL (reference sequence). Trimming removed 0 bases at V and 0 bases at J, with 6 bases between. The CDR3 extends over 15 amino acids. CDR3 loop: CASSQDVSSYNEQFF. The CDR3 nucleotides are TGTGCCAGCAGCCAAGATGTCTCCTCCTACAATGAGCAGTTCTTC.

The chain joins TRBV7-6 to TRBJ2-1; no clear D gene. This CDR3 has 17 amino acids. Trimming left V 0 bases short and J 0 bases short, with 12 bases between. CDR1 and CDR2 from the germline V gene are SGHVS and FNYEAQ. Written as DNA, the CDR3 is TGTGCCAGCAGCTTAGCCCCTGCGCTGAGCTCCTACAATGAGCAGTTCTTC. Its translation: CASSLAPALSSYNEQFF.

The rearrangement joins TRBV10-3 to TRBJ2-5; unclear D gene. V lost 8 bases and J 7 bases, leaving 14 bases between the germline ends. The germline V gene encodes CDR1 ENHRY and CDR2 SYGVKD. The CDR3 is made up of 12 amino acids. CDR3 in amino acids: CAIGNLLGTQYF. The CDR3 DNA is TGTGCCATCGGGAACCTGTTGGGGACCCAGTACTTC.

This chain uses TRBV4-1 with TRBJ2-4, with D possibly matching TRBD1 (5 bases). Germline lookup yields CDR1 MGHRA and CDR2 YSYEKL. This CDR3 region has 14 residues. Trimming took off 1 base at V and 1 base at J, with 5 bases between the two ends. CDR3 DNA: TGCGCCAGCAGCCAAGGACAGGCCAAAAACATTCAGTACTTC. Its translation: CASSQGQAKNIQYF.

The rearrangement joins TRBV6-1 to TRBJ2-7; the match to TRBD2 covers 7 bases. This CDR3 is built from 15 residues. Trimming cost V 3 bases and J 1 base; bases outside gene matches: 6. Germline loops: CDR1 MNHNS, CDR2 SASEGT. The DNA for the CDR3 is TGTGCCAGCAGTGATGTTGGCGGGGGTTCCTACGAGCAGTACTTC. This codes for CASSDVGGGSYEQYF.